A selection of T cell receptor beta chains follows, all from one sample in a study of blood T cell repertoires in COVID-19. TCRdb keeps only in-frame clones here, not all; method: immunoSEQ multiplex PCR. The table records over 200,000 clones, approximately 88% of them present only once. The sequenced material came from PBMCs or T cells enriched from blood (not recorded which). These receptors originate from a young woman who had been exposed to COVID-19. CDR3s include the opening cysteine and the closing phenylalanine or tryptophan. The D gene is left open where the match is weak. Clone size appears in some rows only: once, few, many, or a class for an expanded clone.

D: .; J: TRBJ1-5; size: .; V: TRBV7-9; CDR3: CASSSSDLLANQPQHF; DNA: TGTGCCAGCAGCAGCTCGGACTTATTAGCAAATCAGCCCCAGCATTTT
D: TRBD1; J: TRBJ2-1; size: .; V: TRBV18; CDR3: CASSPTGQPLGGQFF; DNA: TGTGCCAGCTCACCAACGGGACAGCCACTTGGGGGGCAGTTCTTC
D: TRBD2; J: TRBJ2-5; size: .; V: TRBV10-1; CDR3: CASSERASGQETQYF; DNA: TGCGCCAGCAGTGAAAGGGCTAGCGGTCAAGAGACCCAGTACTTC
D: .; J: TRBJ2-3; size: .; V: TRBV3-1/TRBV3-2; CDR3: CASSQSLGGRGRDTQYF; DNA: TGTGCCAGCAGCCAATCTCTGGGGGGAAGGGGACGAGATACGCAGTATTTT
D: .; J: TRBJ1-5; size: .; V: TRBV19; CDR3: CASSVSWTEKPQHF; DNA: TGTGCCAGTAGTGTCTCTTGGACAGAAAAGCCCCAGCATTTT
D: .; J: TRBJ1-2; size: .; V: TRBV29-1; CDR3: CSVDRDTTEANYGYTF; DNA: TGCAGCGTTGATCGGGACACCACGGAGGCTAACTATGGCTACACCTTC
D: .; J: TRBJ1-1; size: .; V: TRBV19; CDR3: CASSIPTITEAFF; DNA: TGTGCCAGTAGTATTCCCACAATCACTGAAGCTTTCTTT
D: .; J: TRBJ1-1; size: .; V: TRBV2; CDR3: CATGRGRTEAFF; DNA: TGTGCCACCGGGCGGGGTCGGACTGAAGCTTTCTTT
D: TRBD1; J: TRBJ2-7; size: .; V: TRBV18; CDR3: CASSPTRTGPYEQYF; DNA: TGTGCCAGCTCACCGACACGGACAGGACCCTACGAGCAGTACTTC
D: TRBD1; J: TRBJ2-2; size: .; V: TRBV5-1; CDR3: CASSSFRTGGPFTGELFF; DNA: TGCGCCAGCAGTTCCTTTAGGACAGGGGGTCCTTTCACCGGGGAGCTGTTTTTT
D: .; J: TRBJ2-3; size: once; V: TRBV5-6; CDR3: CASSLVASGTDTQYF; DNA: TGTGCCAGCAGCTTGGTGGCTAGCGGCACAGATACGCAGTATTTT
D: .; J: TRBJ1-1; size: .; V: TRBV12-3/TRBV12-4; CDR3: CASSFGSTEAFF; DNA: TGTGCCAGCAGTTTTGGGAGCACTGAAGCTTTCTTT
D: TRBD1; J: TRBJ2-7; size: .; V: TRBV27; CDR3: CASKTRQGTTNEQYF; DNA: TGTGCCAGCAAAACCCGACAGGGAACCACTAACGAGCAGTACTTC
D: TRBD2; J: TRBJ2-3; size: .; V: TRBV2; CDR3: CASSRLAGVMTDTQYF; DNA: TGTGCCAGCAGTCGACTAGCGGGAGTTATGACAGATACGCAGTATTTT
D: TRBD1; J: TRBJ1-1; size: .; V: TRBV10-3; CDR3: CAISETGTGGNTEAFF; DNA: TGTGCCATCAGTGAGACCGGGACAGGGGGGAACACTGAAGCTTTCTTT
D: TRBD1; J: TRBJ1-1; size: .; V: TRBV6-5; CDR3: CASSPAGGRTEAFF; DNA: TGTGCCAGCAGTCCCGCAGGGGGGAGAACTGAAGCTTTCTTT
D: TRBD2; J: TRBJ2-7; size: .; V: TRBV30; CDR3: CAWSVQSGLAGYEQYF; DNA: TGTGCCTGGAGTGTACAGAGCGGACTAGCCGGTTACGAGCAGTACTTC
D: .; J: TRBJ2-2; size: .; V: TRBV18; CDR3: CASSPSRGMELFF; DNA: TGTGCCAGCTCACCTTCCCGGGGGATGGAGCTGTTTTTT
D: TRBD2; J: TRBJ2-7; size: .; V: TRBV19; CDR3: CASSISAGVSYEQYF; DNA: TGTGCCAGTAGTATATCGGCGGGAGTGAGCTACGAGCAGTACTTC
D: .; J: TRBJ2-7; size: .; V: TRBV7-9; CDR3: CASSGRQSSYEQYF; DNA: TGTGCCAGCAGCGGCCGACAGAGCTCCTACGAGCAGTACTTC
D: .; J: TRBJ2-1; size: once; V: TRBV5-1; CDR3: CASRAATYNEQFF; DNA: TGCGCCAGCAGGGCGGCGACCTACAATGAGCAGTTCTTC
D: .; J: TRBJ2-7; size: .; V: TRBV24-1; CDR3: CATSDLLRNRKISYEQYF; DNA: TGTGCCACCAGTGATTTGCTTCGAAACAGAAAAATCTCCTACGAGCAGTACTTC
D: TRBD2; J: TRBJ2-3; size: .; V: TRBV28; CDR3: CASRSPSGRAFTDTQYF; DNA: TGTGCCAGCAGGAGCCCTAGCGGGAGGGCCTTCACAGATACGCAGTATTTT
D: .; J: TRBJ1-3; size: .; V: TRBV28; CDR3: CASSSLQGNPSGNTIYF; DNA: TGTGCCAGCAGTTCCCTACAGGGAAACCCCTCTGGAAACACCATATATTTT
D: TRBD1; J: TRBJ1-2; size: .; V: TRBV30; CDR3: CAWSHRGNSYTF; DNA: TGTGCCTGGAGTCACAGGGGGAATAGCTACACCTTC
D: TRBD2; J: TRBJ2-1; size: .; V: TRBV9; CDR3: CASSVTSGAYNEQFF; DNA: TGTGCCAGCAGCGTAACCAGCGGGGCCTACAATGAGCAGTTCTTC
D: .; J: TRBJ1-5; size: few; V: TRBV19; CDR3: CASTPLGTPNQPQHF; DNA: TGTGCCAGTACCCCACTTGGGACACCCAATCAGCCCCAGCATTTT
D: .; J: TRBJ2-1; size: .; V: TRBV24-1; CDR3: CATSDSTGSGGITSYNEQFF; DNA: TGTGCCACCAGTGATTCGACAGGATCGGGCGGAATTACCTCCTACAATGAGCAGTTCTTC
D: TRBD1; J: TRBJ2-7; size: .; V: TRBV24-1; CDR3: CATSEGQGPYEQYF; DNA: TGTGCCACCAGTGAAGGACAGGGTCCCTACGAGCAGTACTTC
D: .; J: TRBJ1-3; size: once; V: TRBV2; CDR3: CASSERTLSGNTIYF; DNA: TGTGCCAGCAGTGAGCGGACACTCTCTGGAAACACCATATATTTT
D: TRBD1; J: TRBJ2-7; size: .; V: TRBV11-3; CDR3: CASSLGGTAYEQYF; DNA: TGTGCCAGCAGCTTAGGTGGGACAGCCTACGAGCAGTACTTC
D: TRBD1; J: TRBJ2-7; size: .; V: TRBV5-1; CDR3: CASSSRDRRHYEQYF; DNA: TGCGCCAGCAGCTCCAGGGACAGGAGGCACTACGAGCAGTACTTC
D: .; J: TRBJ2-3; size: many; V: TRBV7-9; CDR3: CASSLVGEWTDTQYF; DNA: TGTGCCAGCAGCTTAGTCGGGGAGTGGACAGATACGCAGTATTTT
D: .; J: TRBJ1-1; size: .; V: TRBV10-1; CDR3: CASIGNTEAFF; DNA: TGCGCCAGCATCGGGAACACTGAAGCTTTCTTT
D: TRBD2; J: TRBJ2-2; size: .; V: TRBV5-1; CDR3: CASKVGASGRAGTGELFF; DNA: TGCGCCAGCAAAGTGGGCGCGAGCGGGAGGGCCGGCACCGGGGAGCTGTTTTTT
D: TRBD1; J: TRBJ2-7; size: .; V: TRBV19; CDR3: CASSMSGTGSHEQYF; DNA: TGTGCCAGTAGTATGTCCGGGACAGGGAGCCACGAGCAGTACTTC
D: TRBD1; J: TRBJ2-2; size: .; V: TRBV4-1; CDR3: CASSQARGRGSGELFF; DNA: TGCGCCAGCAGCCAAGCGAGGGGGCGCGGGTCCGGGGAGCTGTTTTTT
D: TRBD1; J: TRBJ2-1; size: once; V: TRBV9; CDR3: CASSATGASYNEQFF; DNA: TGTGCCAGCAGCGCGACAGGGGCCTCCTACAATGAGCAGTTCTTC
D: TRBD1; J: TRBJ2-7; size: .; V: TRBV4-2; CDR3: CASSQFLGQGGSYEQYF; DNA: TGTGCCAGCAGCCAATTTCTGGGACAGGGAGGTTCCTACGAGCAGTACTTC
D: TRBD2; J: TRBJ2-4; size: .; V: TRBV29-1; CDR3: CSVAGTSGGINKNIQYF; DNA: TGCAGCGTCGCTGGGACTAGCGGGGGTATAAACAAAAACATTCAGTACTTC
D: TRBD1; J: TRBJ2-1; size: .; V: TRBV6-5; CDR3: CATRGLFYNEQFF; DNA: TGTGCCACCAGGGGGCTATTCTACAATGAGCAGTTCTTC